Each of the 28 T cell receptor beta chains below was sequenced from the same sample in a study of OX40 agonist ivuxolimab in advanced cancers. Repertoires were generated with immunoSEQ multiplex PCR, while TCRdb's copy carries only in-frame clones and drops some. The sample yields 55,000 to 70,000 clones, nearly 85% seen once. The input for sequencing was CD4+ or CD8+ T cells sorted from blood, taken in a trial of the OX40 agonist ivuxolimab. The receptors derive from an adult with an advanced solid tumor such as melanoma, head and neck, liver or kidney cancer.

V is TRBV2 and J is TRBJ2-5; 15 bases align to TRBD2. There are 15 residues in the CDR3. The germline CDR1 and CDR2 sequences are SNHLY and FYNNEI. V shed 7 bases, J shed 4 bases, and the junction held 4 bases outside the gene matches. CDR3 protein: CASTLGLAGGETQYF. For the CDR3, the DNA is TGTGCCAGCACCTTGGGACTAGCGGGAGGAGAGACCCAGTACTTC.

The gene calls are TRBV15 and TRBJ2-5; D ambiguous. V dropped 0 bases and J dropped 5 bases, with 4 bases sitting between them. In germline, CDR1 is LNHNV, CDR2 YYDKDF (reference sequence). CDR3 length: 12 residues. The CDR3 region is CATSRDLETQYF. CDR3 DNA: TGTGCCACCAGCAGAGATTTGGAGACCCAGTACTTC.

The chain joins TRBV4-1 to TRBJ2-1, with D possibly being TRBD2 (5 bases). Germline assignment: CDR1 MGHRA and CDR2 YSYEKL. V was cut by 4 bases and J by 9 bases, with 10 bases left in between. The CDR3 spans 12 residues. CDR3 coding DNA: TGCGCCAGCAGCCGGACGGGGAGTGAGCAGTTCTTC. This gives the protein CASSRTGSEQFF.

V is TRBV27 and J is TRBJ1-6, with D perhaps TRBD1 (5 bases). The CDR3 is made up of 17 amino acids. The germline gives CDR1 MNHEY, CDR2 SMNVEV (reference sequence). V was cut by 2 bases and J by 2 bases, with 13 bases left in between. The CDR3 spells CASSLAGVGPYNSPLHF. For the CDR3, the DNA is TGTGCCAGCAGTTTAGCGGGGGTGGGACCCTATAATTCACCCCTCCACTTT.

The gene calls are TRBV11-2 and TRBJ1-3; D gene uncertain. Germline lookup yields CDR1 SGHAT and CDR2 FQNNGV. Deletions cut 3 bases from V and 3 bases from J, with 3 bases between. The CDR3 sequence is 12 residues long. CDR3 loop: CASSFGGNTIYF. The CDR3 DNA reads as TGTGCCAGCAGCTTTGGTGGAAACACCATATATTTT.

This chain links TRBV7-2 with TRBJ1-2, with a weak D call TRBD1 (5 bases). This CDR3 has 13 residues. Germline lookup yields CDR1 SGHTA and CDR2 FQGNSA. Between the trimmed V and J ends, which lost 6 bases and 5 bases, there was a span of 13 bases. The CDR3 bases are TGTGCCAGCAGTAGGGACGCCCCTTATGGCTACACCTTC. Its protein is CASSRDAPYGYTF.

J is TRBJ2-2 and V is TRBV30; the match to TRBD1 covers 9 bases. The length of the CDR3 is 15 residues. The J segment lost 4 bases and the V segment lost 2 bases, leaving 5 bases of the junction unmatched. Germline V gene data show CDR1 as GTSNPN and CDR2 as SVGIG (reference sequence). CDR3 DNA: TGTGCCTGGAGTTTCCGGGACAGGGTCACCGGGGAGCTGTTTTTT. This encodes CAWSFRDRVTGELFF.

V and J are TRBV6-1 and TRBJ2-4, with a possible D match to TRBD1 (7 bases). Germline V CDR1 and CDR2: MNHNS, SASEGT. With 7 bases removed from V and 8 bases from J, the gap between germline ends came to 18 bases. This CDR3 is 14 amino acids long. The CDR3 is CASNRLGGADIQYF. CDR3 DNA: TGTGCCAGCAACCGACTAGGGGGCGCGGACATTCAGTACTTC.

The CDR3 DNA reads TGCGCCAGCAGCCAAGGGTATGCGGGTCGTTATGGCTACACCTTC. Its translation is CASSQGYAGRYGYTF. The chain is built from TRBV4-1 and TRBJ1-2; D remains unclear. Trimming stripped 1 base from V and 5 bases from J, with 14 bases between. This CDR3 is 15 amino acids long. Per the germline V gene, CDR1 is MGHRA and CDR2 is YSYEKL.

A few counts support this clone. The chain employs TRBV2 and TRBJ2-7; 11 bases are a match to TRBD2. Germline CDR1 SNHLY, CDR2 FYNNEI. CDR3 length: 14 amino acids. V was clipped by 6 bases and J by 2 bases; unmatched bases: 3. The CDR3 reads CASRPGLAAYEQYF. DNA of the CDR3: TGTGCCAGCAGGCCGGGACTAGCGGCCTACGAGCAGTACTTC.

The chain couples TRBV28 to TRBJ1-3; no clear D gene. V gave up 3 bases and J gave up 2 bases, with 8 bases separating them. The CDR3 runs 14 residues. From germline, CDR1 is MDHEN and CDR2 SYDVKM. CDR3 coding DNA: TGTGCCAGCAGTTTCCCGACAACTGGAAACACCATATATTTT. This translates into CASSFPTTGNTIYF.

V and J are TRBV27 and TRBJ1-6; TRBD1 agrees at 10 bases. V lost 5 bases to trimming and J lost 9 bases; unmatched junction nucleotides: 4. CDR1 MNHEY and CDR2 SMNVEV come from the germline V gene (reference sequence). The CDR3 contains 14 residues. The CDR3 coding sequence is TGTGCCAGCAGTGAGACAGGGGGCGGTTCACCCCTCCACTTT. Translating it yields CASSETGGGSPLHF.

The chain uses TRBV6-5 and TRBJ2-7; tentatively, D is TRBD2 (6 bases). V lost 7 bases and J lost 3, with 19 bases in between. Looked up from germline, CDR1 is MNHEY and CDR2 is SVGAGI. The CDR3 sequence is 15 residues long. This chain's CDR3 is CASNKPLGRFYEQYF. The CDR3 region has the DNA TGTGCCAGCAATAAACCCTTGGGGAGGTTCTACGAGCAGTACTTC.

In its sample, this clone was seen once. The chain carries TRBV18 and TRBJ1-4; D remains unclear. The CDR3 is made up of 14 amino acids. Trimming pared 4 bases from V and 0 bases from J, leaving 6 bases between. CDR1 and CDR2 from the germline V gene are KGHSH and LQKENI. The CDR3 sequence is CASSQISTNEKLFF. CDR3 in DNA: TGTGCCAGCTCACAGATTTCAACTAATGAAAAACTGTTTTTT.

In its sample, this clone was seen a few times. The CDR3, as DNA: TGCAGCGTTGGACAGCCCGGAGAGACCCAGTACTTC. Translating it yields CSVGQPGETQYF. The chain has TRBV29-1 and TRBJ2-5; possibly TRBD1 for D (5 bases). Germline lookup yields CDR1 SQVTM and CDR2 ANQGSEA. V was pared by 4 bases and J by 4 bases, with 10 bases between. This CDR3 has 12 amino acids.

The chain uses TRBV7-3 and TRBJ2-2, with unresolved D. Germline CDR1 reads SGHTA; CDR2 reads FQGTGA. Trimming took off 4 bases at V and 3 bases at J, with 3 bases between the two ends. The CDR3 runs to 12 residues. CDR3 sequence: CASSSYTGELFF. The DNA of the CDR3 is TGTGCCAGCAGCTCTTACACCGGGGAGCTGTTTTTT.

This rearrangement joins TRBV6-5 to TRBJ2-7; TRBD1 agrees at 7 bases. The V and J ends lost 6 bases and 5 bases, in that order; junction bases with no gene match: 7. The CDR3 totals 13 residues. Germline V gene data show CDR1 as MNHEY and CDR2 as SVGAGI. The DNA of the CDR3 is TGTGCCAGCAGCCAAGGGGGCTGGAACGAGCAGTACTTC. Encoded protein: CASSQGGWNEQYF.

The chain couples TRBV27 to TRBJ2-3; D is unclear. This CDR3 contains 16 residues. V was pared by 6 bases and J by 0 bases, with 16 bases between. CDR1 and CDR2 (germline): MNHEY, SMNVEV (reference sequence). CDR3 protein: CASRLRATMSTDTQYF. The CDR3 nucleotides read TGTGCCAGCAGGCTTAGGGCAACCATGAGCACAGATACGCAGTATTTT.

This sequence joins TRBV4-3 and TRBJ2-3; TRBD2 aligns across 9 bases. The CDR3 sequence is 16 residues long. Trimming took 8 bases from V and 5 from J; bases not matched to a gene: 14. Germline CDR1 and CDR2: LGHNA and YSLEER. The CDR3 DNA sequence: TGCGCCAGCTCTCCTCAGGTAGCGGGGGAGCAAGATACGCAGTATTTT. This gives the protein CASSPQVAGEQDTQYF.

The chain carries TRBV7-2 and TRBJ2-3; D is unresolved. This CDR3 contains 12 residues. The V end was cut by 1 base, the J end by 6 bases, with 5 bases between. Germline V CDR1 and CDR2: SGHTA, FQGNSA. The CDR3 protein is CASSLGRDTQYF. The CDR3 DNA reads as TGTGCCAGCAGCTTAGGTCGGGATACGCAGTATTTT.

The chain recombines TRBV2 with TRBJ1-5; D is perhaps TRBD1 (6 bases). The CDR3 runs to 16 residues. Trimming removed 0 bases at V and 3 bases at J, with 12 bases between. From germline, CDR1 is SNHLY and CDR2 FYNNEI. The CDR3 region has the DNA TGTGCCAGCAGTGAAGCGGGCAGGGGCCTCAATCAGCCCCAGCATTTT. Protein product: CASSEAGRGLNQPQHF. Full variable domain (remainder filled in from reference TRBV2 and TRBJ1-5): EPEVTQTPSHQVTQMGQEVILRCVPISNHLYFYWYRQILGQKVEFLVSFYNNEISEKSEIFDDQFSVERPDGSNFTLKIRSTKLEDSAMYFCASSEAGRGLNQPQHFGDGTRLSIL.

The V and J genes are TRBV2 and TRBJ1-1, with D uncertain. In germline, CDR1 is SNHLY, CDR2 FYNNEI. Trimming stripped 5 bases from V and 1 base from J, with 8 bases between. This CDR3 region has 13 residues. The CDR3 is CASSPGRNTEAFF. CDR3 bases: TGTGCCAGCAGTCCCGGGAGGAACACTGAAGCTTTCTTT.

The V gene is TRBV7-8, the J gene TRBJ1-1, with D unclear. This CDR3 comprises 16 residues. Trimming removed 5 bases at V and 1 base at J, with 17 bases between. The germline gives CDR1 SGHVS, CDR2 FQNEAQ. CDR3 in DNA: TGTGCCAGCAGCCCCAGGAGAACCTTTAAGAACACTGAAGCTTTCTTT. Residues: CASSPRRTFKNTEAFF.

The gene calls are TRBV18 and TRBJ1-2, with D unclear. Trimming shortened V by 2 bases and J by 6 bases, and 13 bases separated the two germline ends. The CDR3 sequence is 14 residues long. Germline CDR1 and CDR2: KGHSH and LQKENI. CDR3 DNA: TGTGCCAGCTCACCATATCAGGTCACGGATGGCTACACCTTC. Translating gives CASSPYQVTDGYTF.

The V call is TRBV27, the J call TRBJ1-1; D is undetermined. V was trimmed by 3 bases and J by 0 bases, leaving 8 bases between them. Germline CDR1 is MNHEY and CDR2 is SMNVEV (reference sequence). CDR3 length: 14 amino acids. CDR3 in amino acids: CASSLDYMNTEAFF. The CDR3 region has the DNA TGTGCCAGCAGTTTGGATTACATGAACACTGAAGCTTTCTTT.

CDR3 protein: CASSLGSSGNTIYF. CDR3 nucleotides: TGTGCCAGCAGCTTGGGTAGCTCTGGAAACACCATATATTTT. The genes are TRBV7-3 and TRBJ1-3; D is uncertain. This CDR3 has 14 residues. Germline CDR1 SGHTA, CDR2 FQGTGA. Trimming pared 3 bases from V and 0 bases from J, leaving 6 bases between.

The V call is TRBV5-5, the J call TRBJ2-3; 15 bases are a match to TRBD2. V dropped 3 bases and J dropped 4; count of bases not matched to a gene: 9. CDR1 is SGHKS, CDR2 YYEKEE, per germline (reference sequence). The CDR3 length is 18 residues. DNA for the CDR3: TGTGCCAGCAGCTGGACTAGCGGGGGGGCCGATTTCCCAGATACGCAGTATTTT. Translation gives CASSWTSGGADFPDTQYF.

The rearrangement links TRBV5-1 to TRBJ2-3; 12 bases are a match to TRBD2. Trimming removed 7 bases from V and 3 bases from J; junction bases left unmatched: 9. Germline CDR1 SGHRS, CDR2 YFSETQ. This CDR3 region has 16 residues. CDR3 nucleotides: TGCGCCAGCGGCCTCCTCGGGACTAGCGGGACAGATACGCAGTATTTT. Translation: CASGLLGTSGTDTQYF.